This T cell receptor beta chain was profiled in a study of blood T cell repertoires in COVID-19 (TCRdb year 2020). About the investigation overall: Samples covering the acute and convalescent phases of COVID-19 were provided by collaborators in the United States, Italy and Spain. HLA class I and class II types, where available, came from metadata supplied by the sample provider rather than from assay-based typing. The repertoires were made available in a free public database intended to serve as a resource for research on the immune response to SARS-CoV-2. The prospective study material was composed of cDNA or gDNA derived from T cells, B-cell-depleted T cells, or PBMCs. The samples were drawn from two sources: the first 160 participants of the ongoing ImmuneRACE study, and 1,254 subjects contributed by 6 global collaborators. Subjects who had been exposed to COVID-19, were actively infected with it, or had recovered from it provided the deeply sampled blood TCRbeta repertoires that made up the dataset. Nearly every sample came with metadata listing a de-identified subject ID, COVID-19 status, age in years and sex.

The immunoSEQ Assay, a bias-controlled multiplex PCR, was used to amplify TCRbeta CDR3 regions from genomic DNA. In the authors' own workflow: Within the assay, amplification of reference gene primers was used to estimate how many nucleated cells each sample contained. Sequence reads were collapsed and filtered to measure the absolute abundance of every unique TCRbeta CDR3 rearrangement. For each sample, productive Simpson clonality was calculated as the square root of Simpson's diversity index across productive rearrangements. The clones in this table, taken by TCRdb from immuneACCESS, are in-frame only. Not every clone is retained; where verified, under half of the shortfall comes from an unresolved V gene, and the cause of the rest is unknown. V and J calls and clone size are as listed in that table; D and trimming were resolved from the DNA. The sample table contains 250,000 to 300,000 clones; only one count was recorded for roughly 90% of them. Under 2.5% of the sample goes to the ten largest clones.

With regard to this clone: No cognate antigen has been identified for it. One base away there is no much larger clone; base qualities are not given.

Study-level results and caveats: The amount of clinical and demographic metadata varied by source and participant and was provided uncurated.

Each collaborating institution followed its own protocols to collect whole blood in K2EDTA tubes. For TCRbeta analysis, collaborators shipped samples in one of three forms: frozen whole blood, isolated PBMCs, or DNA extracted from either of those sample types. V is shortened by 6 bases, J by 0 bases, and the region joining them spans 11 bases. The CDR3 goes from the cysteine to the phenylalanine over 15 residues. The sequence is cut down to CDR3 DNA, 45 bases in frame from base 1. The germline V gene specifies MNHEY as CDR1 and SVGAGI as CDR2. The sequence links TRBV6-5 to TRBJ1-4, with an unclear D gene assignment. The sequence came from a man aged 30 to 39 with active or convalescent COVID-19. Sequenced input: peripheral blood. CDR3 region: CASSNPASTNEKLFF. The bases are TGTGCCAGCAGCAATCCAGCGTCAACTAATGAAAAACTGTTTTTT.